These T cell receptor beta chains were read from a single sample in a study of T cells after yellow fever vaccination. TCRdb analysed the 5' RACE reads with MiXCR anew, one entry per CDR3 protein. The sample carries roughly 310,000 distinct CDR3 sequences, about 8.7% recorded once. Material: PBMCs, obtained on the day of the first yellow fever vaccination. The receptor source for this set is a man between 18 and 29 years old who received the YFV17D yellow fever vaccine. The CDR3 runs from the conserved cysteine through the conserved F or W.

TRBV4-3	TRBJ2-1	CASSRSRDSYEQFF
TRBV7-8	TRBJ1-2	CASSFSGGVPYGYTF
TRBV5-4	TRBJ2-1	CATIPGGSYNEQFF
TRBV6-1	TRBJ1-2	CASSRERTANYGYTF
TRBV7-2	TRBJ2-5	CASSLWGDTKETQYF
TRBV10-3	TRBJ1-5	CAISEHGQGGQPQHF
TRBV28	TRBJ2-2	CASSFASANTGELFF
TRBV7-8	TRBJ2-3	CASSRRLAGNTDTQYF
TRBV25-1	TRBJ2-1	CASMGLAGGNEQFF
TRBV12-3/TRBV12-4	TRBJ1-5	CASSYRDAGPQHF
TRBV5-1	TRBJ1-4	CASRPPGGPDEKLFF
TRBV12-3/TRBV12-4	TRBJ2-5	CASSLRPEETQYF
TRBV7-8	TRBJ2-1	CASSLALWNEQFF
TRBV4-1	TRBJ2-3	CASSPGRPPATDTQYF
TRBV3-1	TRBJ2-1	CASSQHVAGGPHEQFF
TRBV3-1	TRBJ2-2	CASTRTGELFF
TRBV5-1	TRBJ1-3	CASSLVGRVSGNTIYF
TRBV5-1	TRBJ2-2	CASSYTHGGANTGELFF
TRBV24-1	TRBJ2-1	CATSDTVAGGYEQFF
TRBV7-3	TRBJ2-2	CASSPSRTSGYTGELFF
TRBV30	TRBJ1-6	CAWTGGGGSPLHF
TRBV5-4	TRBJ1-1	CASSWMNTEAFF
TRBV6-2/TRBV6-3	TRBJ1-2	CASSYRDRGYGYTF
TRBV5-1	TRBJ1-6	CASSLVAARGINSPLHF
TRBV11-2	TRBJ2-1	CASSSGVARGESSYNEQFF
TRBV6-1	TRBJ2-6	CASSGDLLGAGANVLTF
TRBV4-2	TRBJ2-5	CASSQLAGGYQETQYF
TRBV9	TRBJ2-3	CASSVDTGSYGGTQYF
TRBV6-6	TRBJ2-7	CASKRQDYEQYF
TRBV4-3	TRBJ2-5	CASSQDSRTGGQETQYF
TRBV29-1	TRBJ1-5	CSVETGEAQPQHF
TRBV9	TRBJ2-3	CASSVGIAGGTDTQYF
TRBV27	TRBJ1-1	CASSLNRAGQAFF
TRBV7-2	TRBJ2-7	CASSFRLNSYEQYF
TRBV4-1	TRBJ2-3	CASSYTDLRGDTQYF
TRBV19	TRBJ1-6	CASRPGQGASYNSPLHF
TRBV2	TRBJ1-2	CANRRADTNYGYTF
TRBV11-2	TRBJ2-3	CASSLPQRGAFTDTQYF
TRBV6-1	TRBJ1-1	CASSEGWALKAFF
TRBV11-2	TRBJ2-5	CASSPWEAGETQYF
TRBV4-3	TRBJ1-3	CASSQDSGAGNTIYF
TRBV19	TRBJ1-2	CASTTIETGDYGYTF
TRBV5-6	TRBJ2-3	CASSLGTLPTDTQYF